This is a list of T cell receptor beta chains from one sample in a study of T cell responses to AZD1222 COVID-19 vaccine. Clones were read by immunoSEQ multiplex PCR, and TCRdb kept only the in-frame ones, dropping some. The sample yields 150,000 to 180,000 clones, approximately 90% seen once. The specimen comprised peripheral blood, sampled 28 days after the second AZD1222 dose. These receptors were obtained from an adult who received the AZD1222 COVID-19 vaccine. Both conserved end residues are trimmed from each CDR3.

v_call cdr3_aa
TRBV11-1 ASSLRGSRTDTQY
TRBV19 ASSIAPDGHQPQH
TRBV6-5 ASSMGANYGYT
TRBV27 ASSLIPGFMTEAF
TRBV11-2 ASSPLLAGGLETQY
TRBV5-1 ASSQGPNSNQPQH
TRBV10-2 ASRLAGGLYNEQF
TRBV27 ATKTAPTSYNEQF
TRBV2 ASTGLQHSNQPQH
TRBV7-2 ASSLGIGASTDTQY
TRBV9 ASSVQLAGGFNEQF
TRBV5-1 ASSLGTSGRAGQNIQY
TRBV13 ASSLILQGGTEAF
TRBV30 AWTPGNTIY
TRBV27 ASSITGNYGYT
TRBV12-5 ASGLGGLGGATEAF
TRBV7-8 ASSIRNVGGPGRKEKLF
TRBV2 ASSERKGAPNQPQH
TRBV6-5 ASSLAGVGYNEQF
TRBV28 ASSLSGGIAKNIQY
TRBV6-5 ASSQLAHTEAF
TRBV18 ASSPVMASGANVLT
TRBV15 ATSSKFREEKLF
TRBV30 AWSVGIYEQY
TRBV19 ARKAGTRGRGNTEAF
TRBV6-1 ASSEASGREAF
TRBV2 ASSEGGRERGYT
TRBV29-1 SVELQGGEKLF
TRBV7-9 ASSLLSGTDTQY
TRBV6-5 ATQKGSATNEKLF
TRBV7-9 ASSPPNGNTIY
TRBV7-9 ASSRVPGDPQH
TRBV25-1 ASSELKAGSGEKLF
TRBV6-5 ASIRTSGNTGELF
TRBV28 ASSSGGTGGRNTEAF
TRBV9 ASSSNIRGANYGYT
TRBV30 ARRDYGYT
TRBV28 ASSLSNYGYT
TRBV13 ASSFSLRAGDGIRQY
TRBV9 ASSVDPGTGDLRGYT
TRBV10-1 ASSATGSSYNEQF
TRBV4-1 ASSPLRRSNEKLF